This entry describes one T cell receptor beta chain. Authors' data handling: Amplification of reference gene primers was used by the study to estimate nucleated cell counts. Repertoires were generated with immunoSEQ multiplex PCR, while TCRdb's copy carries only in-frame clones and drops some. V, J and clone size are those of that table, while D and trimming were read from the DNA. Of a few hundred thousand clones in the sample, about 86% were seen once. The sample originates from a study of blood T cell repertoires in COVID-19. The wider study: Material from acute and convalescent COVID-19 was sourced from the United States, Italy and Spain. T cells, B-cell-depleted T cells, or PBMCs supplied cDNA or gDNA.

There are 15 residues in the CDR3. V was trimmed by 1 base and J by 1 base, leaving 10 bases between them. Germline V lookup: CDR1 SGHVS, CDR2 FQNEAQ. The sequence was obtained from a woman in her forties or fifties with acute or convalescent COVID-19. This chain uses TRBV7-8 with TRBJ1-2; no firm D call. The sequenced sample consisted of peripheral blood. Here the CDR3 DNA reads TGTGCCAGCAGCTTAGGAACAACCCATAACTATGGCTACACCTTC. Translated, it gives CASSLGTTHNYGYTF. Full variable domain (remainder filled in from reference TRBV7-8 and TRBJ1-2): GAGVSQSPRYKVAKRGQDVALRCDPISGHVSLFWYQQALGQGPEFLTYFQNEAQLDKSGLPSDRFFAERPEGSVSTLKIQRTQQEDSAVYLCASSLGTTHNYGYTFGSGTRLTVV.